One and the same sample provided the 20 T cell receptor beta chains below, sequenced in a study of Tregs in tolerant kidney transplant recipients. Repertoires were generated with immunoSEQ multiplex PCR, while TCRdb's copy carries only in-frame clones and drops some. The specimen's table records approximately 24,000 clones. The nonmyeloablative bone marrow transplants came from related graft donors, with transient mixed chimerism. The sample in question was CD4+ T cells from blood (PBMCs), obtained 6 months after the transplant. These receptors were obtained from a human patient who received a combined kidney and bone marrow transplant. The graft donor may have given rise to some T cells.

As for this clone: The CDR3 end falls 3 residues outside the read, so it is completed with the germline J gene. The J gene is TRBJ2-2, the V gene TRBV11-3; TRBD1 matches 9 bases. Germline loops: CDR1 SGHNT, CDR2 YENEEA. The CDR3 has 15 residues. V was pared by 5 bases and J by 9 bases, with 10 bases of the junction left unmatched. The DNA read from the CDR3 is TGTGCCAGCAGCCCGGGTTGGACAGGGGAAAGGGAG. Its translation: CASSPGWTGERE. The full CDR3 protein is CASSPGWTGERELFF.

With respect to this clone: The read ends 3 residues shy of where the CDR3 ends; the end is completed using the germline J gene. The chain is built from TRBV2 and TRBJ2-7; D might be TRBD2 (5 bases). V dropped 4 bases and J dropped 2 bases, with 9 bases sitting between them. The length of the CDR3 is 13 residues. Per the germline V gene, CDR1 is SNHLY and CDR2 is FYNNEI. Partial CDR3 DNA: TGTGCCAGCAGTGGGACTGACCCCTACGAG. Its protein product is CASSGTDPYE. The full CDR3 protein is CASSGTDPYEQYF. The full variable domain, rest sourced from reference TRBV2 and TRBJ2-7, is EPEVTQTPSHQVTQMGQEVILRCVPISNHLYFYWYRQILGQKVEFLVSFYNNEISEKSEIFDDQFSVERPDGSNFTLKIRSTKLEDSAMYFCASSGTDPYEQYFGPGTRLTVT.

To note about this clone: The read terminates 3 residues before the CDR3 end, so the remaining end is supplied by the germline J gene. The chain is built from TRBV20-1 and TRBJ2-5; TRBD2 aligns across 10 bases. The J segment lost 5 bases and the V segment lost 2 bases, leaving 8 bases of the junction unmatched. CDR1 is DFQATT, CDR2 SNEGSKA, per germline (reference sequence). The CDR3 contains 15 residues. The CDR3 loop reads CSARPSSGSGETQYF. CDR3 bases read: TGCAGTGCTAGACCATCTAGCGGGAGCGGGGAGACC.

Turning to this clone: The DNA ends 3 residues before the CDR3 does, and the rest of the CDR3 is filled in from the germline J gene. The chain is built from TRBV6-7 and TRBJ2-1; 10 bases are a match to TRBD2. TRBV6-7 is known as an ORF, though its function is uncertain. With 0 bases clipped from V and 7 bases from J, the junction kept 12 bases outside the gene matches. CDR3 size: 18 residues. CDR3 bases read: TGTGCCAGCAGTTACTCGGGCCTAGCGGGAGAGGGTCAGAATGAG. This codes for CASSYSGLAGEGQNE. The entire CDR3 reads CASSYSGLAGEGQNEQFF.

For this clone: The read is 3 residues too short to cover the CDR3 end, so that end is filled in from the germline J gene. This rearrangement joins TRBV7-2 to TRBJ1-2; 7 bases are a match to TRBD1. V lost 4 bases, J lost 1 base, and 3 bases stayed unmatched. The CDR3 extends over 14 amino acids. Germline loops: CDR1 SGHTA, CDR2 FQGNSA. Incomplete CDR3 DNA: TGTGCCAGCAGCTCGACAGGGAGTAACTATGGC. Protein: CASSSTGSNYG. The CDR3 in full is CASSSTGSNYGYTF.

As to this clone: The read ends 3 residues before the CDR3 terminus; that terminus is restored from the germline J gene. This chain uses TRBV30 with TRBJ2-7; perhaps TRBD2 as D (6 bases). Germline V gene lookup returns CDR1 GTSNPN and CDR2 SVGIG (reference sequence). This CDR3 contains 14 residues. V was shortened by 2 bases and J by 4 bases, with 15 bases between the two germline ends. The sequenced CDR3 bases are TGTGCCTGGAGTTTCCCGGGACTGACTTACGAG. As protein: CAWSFPGLTYE. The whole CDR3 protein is CAWSFPGLTYEQYF.

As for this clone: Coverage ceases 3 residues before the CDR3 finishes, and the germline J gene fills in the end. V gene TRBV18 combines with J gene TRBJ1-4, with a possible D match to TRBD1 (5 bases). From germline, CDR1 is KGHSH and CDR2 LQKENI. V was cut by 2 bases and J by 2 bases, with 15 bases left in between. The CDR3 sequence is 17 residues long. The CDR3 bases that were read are TGTGCCAGCTCACCATTGCAGGGTAGTTCGACTAATGAAAAA. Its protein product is CASSPLQGSSTNEK. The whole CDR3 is CASSPLQGSSTNEKLFF.

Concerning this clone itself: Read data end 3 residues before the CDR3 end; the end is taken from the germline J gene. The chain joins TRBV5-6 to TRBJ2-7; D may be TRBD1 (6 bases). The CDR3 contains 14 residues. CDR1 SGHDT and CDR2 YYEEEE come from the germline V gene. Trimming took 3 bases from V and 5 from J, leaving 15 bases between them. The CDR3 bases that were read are TGTGCCAGCAGCTGGGGGACAAGGCTAGACGAG. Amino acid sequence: CASSWGTRLDE. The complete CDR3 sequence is CASSWGTRLDEQYF.

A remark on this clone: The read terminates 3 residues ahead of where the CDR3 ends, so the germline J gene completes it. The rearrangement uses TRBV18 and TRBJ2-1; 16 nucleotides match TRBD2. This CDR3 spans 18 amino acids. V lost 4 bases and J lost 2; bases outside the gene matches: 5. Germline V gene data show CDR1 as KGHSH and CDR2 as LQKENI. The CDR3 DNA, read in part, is TGTGCCAGCTCACGGGGACTAGCGGGGGGGCGTCCCTACAATGAG. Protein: CASSRGLAGGRPYNE. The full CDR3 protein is CASSRGLAGGRPYNEQFF.

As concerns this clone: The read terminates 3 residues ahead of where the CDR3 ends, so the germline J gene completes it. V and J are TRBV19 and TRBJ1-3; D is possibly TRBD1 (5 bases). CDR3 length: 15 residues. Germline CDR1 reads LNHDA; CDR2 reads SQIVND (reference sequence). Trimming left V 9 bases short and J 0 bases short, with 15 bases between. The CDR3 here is CASSGEGPSGNTIYF. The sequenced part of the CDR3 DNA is TGTGCCAGCTCGGGGGAGGGGCCCTCTGGAAACACC.

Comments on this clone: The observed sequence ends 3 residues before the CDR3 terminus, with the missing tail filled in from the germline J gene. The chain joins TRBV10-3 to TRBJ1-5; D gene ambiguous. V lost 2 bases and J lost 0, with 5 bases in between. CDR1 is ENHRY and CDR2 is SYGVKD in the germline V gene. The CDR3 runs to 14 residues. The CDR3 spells CAISEAGSNQPQHF. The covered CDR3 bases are TGTGCCATCAGTGAGGCCGGTAGCAATCAGCCC.

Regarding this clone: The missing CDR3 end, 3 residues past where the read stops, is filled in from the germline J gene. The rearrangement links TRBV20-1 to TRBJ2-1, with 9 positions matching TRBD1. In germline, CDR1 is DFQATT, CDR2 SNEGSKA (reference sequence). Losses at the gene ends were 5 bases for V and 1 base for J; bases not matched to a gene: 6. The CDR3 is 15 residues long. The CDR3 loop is CSAPGGQGSYNEQFF. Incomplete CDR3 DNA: TGCAGTGCTCCCGGGGGACAGGGATCCTACAATGAG.

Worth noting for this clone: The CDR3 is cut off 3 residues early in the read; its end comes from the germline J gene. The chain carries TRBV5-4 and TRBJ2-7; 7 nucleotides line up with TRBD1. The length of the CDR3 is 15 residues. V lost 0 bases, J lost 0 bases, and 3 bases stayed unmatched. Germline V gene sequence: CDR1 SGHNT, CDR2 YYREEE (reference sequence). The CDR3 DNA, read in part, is TGTGCCAGCAGCTTGGGAGGGGGCAGCTCCTACGAG. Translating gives CASSLGGGSSYE. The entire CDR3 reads CASSLGGGSSYEQYF. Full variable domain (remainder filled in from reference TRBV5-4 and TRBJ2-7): ETGVTQSPTHLIKTRGQQVTLRCSSQSGHNTVSWYQQALGQGPQFIFQYYREEENGRGNFPPRFSGLQFPNYSSELNVNALELDDSALYLCASSLGGGSSYEQYFGPGTRLTVT.

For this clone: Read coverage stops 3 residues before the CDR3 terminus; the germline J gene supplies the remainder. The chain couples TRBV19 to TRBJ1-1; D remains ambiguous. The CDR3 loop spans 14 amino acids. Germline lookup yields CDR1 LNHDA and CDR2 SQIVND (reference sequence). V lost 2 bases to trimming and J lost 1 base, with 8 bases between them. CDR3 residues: CASSIRRGNTEAFF. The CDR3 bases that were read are TGTGCCAGTAGTATAAGAAGAGGGAACACTGAA. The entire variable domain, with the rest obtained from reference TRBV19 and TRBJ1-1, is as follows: DGGITQSPKYLFRKEGQNVTLSCEQNLNHDAMYWYRQDPGQGLRLIYYSQIVNDFQKGDIAEGYSVSREKKESFPLTVTSAQKNPTAFYLCASSIRRGNTEAFFGQGTRLTVV.

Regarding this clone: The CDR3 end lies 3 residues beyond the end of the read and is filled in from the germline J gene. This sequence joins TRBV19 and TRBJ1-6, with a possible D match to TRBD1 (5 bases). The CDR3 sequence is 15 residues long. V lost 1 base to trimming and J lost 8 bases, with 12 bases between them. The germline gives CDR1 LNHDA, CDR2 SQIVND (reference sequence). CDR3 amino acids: CASSIVDSLYSPLHF. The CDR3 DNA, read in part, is TGTGCCAGTAGTATAGTAGACAGTCTATATTCACCC.

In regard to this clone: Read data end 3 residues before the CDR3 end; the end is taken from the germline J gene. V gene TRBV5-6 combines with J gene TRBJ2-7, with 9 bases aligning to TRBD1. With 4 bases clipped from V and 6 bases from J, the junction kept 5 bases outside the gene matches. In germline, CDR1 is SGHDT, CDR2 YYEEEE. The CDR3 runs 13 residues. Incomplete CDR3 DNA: TGTGCCAGCAGCCTGGGACAGGGTAGCGAG. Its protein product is CASSLGQGSE. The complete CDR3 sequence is CASSLGQGSEQYF.

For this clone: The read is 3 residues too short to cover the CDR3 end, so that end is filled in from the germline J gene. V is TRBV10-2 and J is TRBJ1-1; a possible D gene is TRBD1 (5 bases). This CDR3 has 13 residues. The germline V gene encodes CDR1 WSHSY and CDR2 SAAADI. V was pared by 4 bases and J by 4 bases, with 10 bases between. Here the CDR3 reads CASSARGGTEAFF. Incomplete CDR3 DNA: TGCGCCAGCAGTGCTAGGGGCGGCACTGAA.

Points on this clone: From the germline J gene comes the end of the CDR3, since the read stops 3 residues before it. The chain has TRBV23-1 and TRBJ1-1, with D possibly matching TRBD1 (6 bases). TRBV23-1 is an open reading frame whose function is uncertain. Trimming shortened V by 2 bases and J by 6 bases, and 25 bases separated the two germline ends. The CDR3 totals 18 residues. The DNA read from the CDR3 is TGCGCCAGCAGTCAACGGACGTGCGGGGGGGCGCGACACCCTGAA. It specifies CASSQRTCGGARHPE. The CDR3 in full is CASSQRTCGGARHPEAFF.

CDR3 protein: CSAQDSSYNSPLHF. The sequenced part of the CDR3 DNA is TGCAGTGCCCAGGACAGCTCCTATAATTCACCC. The rearrangement joins TRBV20-1 to TRBJ1-6, with TRBD1 as a possible D gene (6 bases). The read halts 3 residues ahead of the CDR3 end, with the missing end drawn from the germline J gene. Between the trimmed V and J ends, which lost 6 bases and 0 bases, there was a span of 9 bases. Germline V gives CDR1 DFQATT, CDR2 SNEGSKA (reference sequence). This CDR3 spans 14 amino acids.

The CDR3 loop reads CSASWRGPYNEQFF. CDR3 DNA (partial): TGCAGTGCTTCCTGGCGGGGGCCTTACAATGAG. The V and J genes are TRBV20-1 and TRBJ2-1, with D perhaps TRBD2 (7 bases). The read terminates 3 residues ahead of where the CDR3 ends, so the germline J gene completes it. Trimming stripped 5 bases from V and 4 bases from J, with 15 bases between. This CDR3 has 14 amino acids. Germline V gene data show CDR1 as DFQATT and CDR2 as SNEGSKA (reference sequence).